The clone carrying this T cell receptor (beta chain) was detected only once. Authors' processing steps: Estimation of nucleated cell counts was performed using reference gene primer amplification. Profiling relied on immunoSEQ multiplex PCR, and the TCRdb table lists in-frame clones only, not all of them. V and J calls and clone size are given by that table; D and trimming were obtained from the DNA. The top ten hold approximately 7.5% of the sample, which has about 240,000 clones, around 90% seen once. The sample belongs to a study of blood T cell repertoires in COVID-19. Study overall: COVID-19 samples from acute and convalescent phases originated in the United States, Italy and Spain. PBMCs, B-cell-depleted T cells, or T cells provided the cDNA or gDNA that made up the material.

The CDR3 covers 13 residues. The V and J ends lost 8 bases and 5 bases respectively, with 12 bases between them. Germline assignment: CDR1 KGHDR and CDR2 SFDVKD. The specimen was peripheral blood. This receptor was obtained from a man aged 55-75 years who had recovered from COVID-19. The rearrangement links TRBV24-1 to TRBJ2-1; possible D gene TRBD2, 6 bases. The CDR3 nucleotides are TGTGCCACCAAGAGCCGGGAGAACAATGAGCAGTTCTTC. It is translated as CATKSRENNEQFF.